This TCR beta chain appears in the sequencing data of a study of identical twins. Study results and caveats: Abundant cord blood beta clonotypes carried fewer insertions; memory repertoires showed none.

The germline gives CDR1 SQVTM, CDR2 ANQGSEA. The CDR3 runs to 11 residues. Trimming at V came to 8 bases and at J to 5 bases, leaving 2 bases not matched to a gene. As concerns this clonotype: Its antigen is still unknown.

TCRdb re-derived calls from the 5' RACE reads in MiXCR, one entry per CDR3 protein. The sample contains about 890,000 distinct CDR3 sequences, approximately 13% of which appear only once. This sample also appeared in a second study, on yellow fever vaccine responses in identical twins.

The TCR comes from a woman aged 18 to 35 in good health. The specimen was PBMCs. The chain has TRBV29-1 and TRBJ2-1; 8 bases align to TRBD2. The CDR3 loop is CSMGLDNEQFF. The CDR3 nucleotides read TGCAGCATGGGACTAGACAATGAGCAGTTCTTC.